This paragraph covers one TCR beta chain sequence. Authors' processing steps: Amplification with reference gene primers provided the estimates of nucleated cell counts. Generated by immunoSEQ multiplex PCR, the TCRdb table keeps only in-frame clones and is missing some. V and J calls and clone size are as listed in that table; D and trimming were resolved from the DNA. Of 200,000 or so clones listed, roughly 80% are singletons. This specimen comes from a study of blood T cell repertoires in COVID-19. Germline values: CDR1 SGDLS, CDR2 YYNGEE. V lost 3 bases and J 0 bases, leaving 9 bases between the germline ends. The CDR3 totals 14 residues.

The sequencing input was peripheral blood. V gene TRBV9 combines with J gene TRBJ1-2, with D possibly matching TRBD1 (6 bases). This TCR was recovered from a human donor in a cohort sampled during active COVID-19. The CDR3 loop reads CASSAGDTNYGYTF. The CDR3 region has the DNA TGTGCCAGCAGCGCAGGGGATACTAACTATGGCTACACCTTC.